The 23 T cell receptor beta chains below were found in one sample sequenced in a study of T cell responses to AZD1222 COVID-19 vaccine. Assay used: immunoSEQ multiplex PCR; TCRdb lists only in-frame clones, some missing. The table includes tens of thousands of clones, about nine tenths detected once. Material: peripheral blood, obtained on day 0 of AZD1222 vaccination. These receptors were obtained from an adult in good health.

V is TRBV7-8 and J is TRBJ2-1; a possible D gene is TRBD1 (6 bases). Germline lookup yields CDR1 SGHVS and CDR2 FQNEAQ. V lost 5 bases and J 2 bases, leaving 13 bases between the germline ends. The CDR3 runs 15 residues. This CDR3 is CASSPRGQAYNEQFF. For the CDR3, the DNA is TGTGCCAGCAGCCCCCGGGGACAAGCCTACAATGAGCAGTTCTTC.

The genes are TRBV19 and TRBJ2-2; D remains ambiguous. The CDR3 has 12 residues. The V gene lost 5 bases and the J gene lost 4 bases, with 5 bases spanning the gap. CDR1 LNHDA and CDR2 SQIVND come from the germline V gene (reference sequence). The CDR3 reads CASSWATGELFF. The CDR3, as DNA: TGTGCCAGTAGTTGGGCCACCGGGGAGCTGTTTTTT.

The rearrangement joins TRBV7-2 to TRBJ1-6; no clear D. V shed 0 bases and J shed 11 bases, with 5 bases lying between them. This CDR3 comprises 12 residues. Germline V CDR1 and CDR2: SGHTA, FQGNSA. Here the CDR3 reads CASSLALAPLHF. CDR3 bases: TGTGCCAGCAGCTTAGCGTTGGCACCCCTCCACTTT.

The sample holds one count of this clone. At one of its ends the junction is not consistent with the germline gene, which may arise from a read error. The V and J genes are TRBV6-5 and TRBJ1-2; TRBD1 matches 7 bases. Per germline, CDR1 MNHEY and CDR2 SVGAGI. This CDR3 comprises 15 residues. The CDR3 DNA reads as TGTGCCAGCAGTGACTCCGGGACAGCCTTAAGGGGCTACACCTTC. This encodes CASSDSGTALRGYTF.

The V call is TRBV5-6, the J call TRBJ1-6; TRBD1 agrees at 9 bases. The germline V gene has CDR1 SGHDT and CDR2 YYEEEE. The CDR3 covers 16 residues. V was pared by 4 bases and J by 7 bases, with 9 bases of the junction left unmatched. The CDR3 sequence is CASSAGTGRNNSPLHF. The CDR3 nucleotides are TGTGCCAGCAGCGCCGGGACAGGGAGGAACAATTCACCCCTCCACTTT.

Many counts were recorded for this clone. Other DNA sequences in this sample translate to the same CDR3. V is TRBV5-1 and J is TRBJ1-1; maybe TRBD1 (6 bases). V was shortened by 0 bases and J by 4 bases, with 10 bases between the two germline ends. This CDR3 has 14 amino acids. From germline, CDR1 is SGHRS and CDR2 YFSETQ. CDR3 residues: CASSLAGGFTEAFF. The CDR3 coding sequence is TGCGCCAGCAGCTTGGCCGGGGGCTTCACTGAAGCTTTCTTT.

This sequence joins TRBV7-3 and TRBJ2-2, with D unclear. Germline-derived CDR1 and CDR2 are SGHTA and FQGTGA. CDR3 size: 12 residues. Trimming shortened V by 5 bases and J by 1 base, and 2 bases separated the two germline ends. The CDR3 nucleotides read TGTGCCAGCAGCAGGAACACCGGGGAGCTGTTTTTT. Protein: CASSRNTGELFF.

This clone has just one count. The chain employs TRBV28 and TRBJ2-7; D gene unclear. Germline-derived CDR1 and CDR2 are MDHEN and SYDVKM. The CDR3 sequence is 13 residues long. V lost 5 bases and J 3 bases, leaving 11 bases between the germline ends. The chain's CDR3 is CASSERNFYEQYF. CDR3 DNA: TGTGCCAGCAGTGAAAGAAATTTCTACGAGCAGTACTTC.

V and J are TRBV30 and TRBJ1-3; weak D call: TRBD1 (6 bases). The CDR3 length is 14 residues. With 4 bases removed from V and 4 bases from J, the gap between germline ends came to 14 bases. Per the germline V gene, CDR1 is GTSNPN and CDR2 is SVGIG (reference sequence). CDR3 sequence (DNA): TGTGCCTGGATGAGGGGGGCGCACGGAAACACCATATATTTT. Protein sequence: CAWMRGAHGNTIYF.

A single count supports this clone. The chain couples TRBV7-2 to TRBJ1-1, with D possibly being TRBD1 (5 bases). Germline CDR1 and CDR2: SGHTA and FQGNSA. Between the trimmed V and J ends, which lost 10 bases and 4 bases, there was a span of 16 bases. CDR3 length: 13 amino acids. The CDR3 here is CATTGQGVTEAFF. As DNA, the CDR3 is TGTGCCACTACCGGGCAGGGAGTCACTGAAGCTTTCTTT.

The V and J genes are TRBV4-1 and TRBJ1-6; 9 nucleotides match TRBD1. The length of the CDR3 is 16 residues. Germline CDR1 is MGHRA and CDR2 is YSYEKL. The junction had 11 bases not matched to a gene; V was cut back by 4 bases and J by 10 bases. The CDR3 spells CASSPSGQGLESPLHF. DNA of the CDR3: TGCGCCAGCAGCCCCTCGGGACAGGGATTAGAATCACCCCTCCACTTT.

This rearrangement joins TRBV28 to TRBJ1-2; D is possibly TRBD1 (5 bases). Germline loops: CDR1 MDHEN, CDR2 SYDVKM. This CDR3 region has 14 residues. Trimming removed 4 bases from V and 14 bases from J, with 23 bases in between. DNA of the CDR3: TGTGCCAGCAGTTCCCCGAGTGGGGGGGAGGTCGGGACCTTC. Its protein product is CASSSPSGGEVGTF.

This rearrangement joins TRBV28 to TRBJ2-7, with D maybe TRBD2 (6 bases). This CDR3 contains 11 residues. V was pared by 11 bases and J by 2 bases, with 10 bases between. Germline V lookup: CDR1 MDHEN, CDR2 SYDVKM. DNA of the CDR3: TGTGCCTCAGGAGGGGCCTACGAGCAGTACTTC. Its protein product is CASGGAYEQYF.

The CDR3 bases are TGTGCCAGCAGCTCGACAGGGGGCTATGAGCAGTTCTTC. Translated, it gives CASSSTGGYEQFF. The V call is TRBV7-9, the J call TRBJ2-1; TRBD1 aligns across 10 bases. The V gene's germline CDR1 is SEHNR and CDR2 FQNEAQ (reference sequence). CDR3 length: 13 residues. V was pared by 4 bases and J by 8 bases, with 2 bases of the junction left unmatched.

The genes are TRBV3-1 (or the pseudogene TRBV3-2) and TRBJ1-1; D uncertain. The V end was cut by 4 bases, the J end by 4 bases, with 10 bases between. Germline values: CDR1 LGHDT, CDR2 YNNKEL (reference sequence). CDR3 size: 13 residues. The CDR3 sequence is CASSPSPRTEAFF. DNA of the CDR3: TGTGCCAGCAGCCCTAGTCCCCGCACTGAAGCTTTCTTT.

The V call is TRBV15, the J call TRBJ1-2; D not certain. Germline loops: CDR1 LNHNV, CDR2 YYDKDF (reference sequence). V was cut by 0 bases and J by 4 bases, with 12 bases left in between. The CDR3 totals 15 residues. CDR3 loop: CATSRDLGVSYGYTF. The CDR3 DNA sequence: TGTGCCACCAGCAGAGATCTCGGTGTCTCCTATGGCTACACCTTC.

The V call is TRBV13, the J call TRBJ1-6, with a possible D match to TRBD1 (5 bases). Germline V gene sequence: CDR1 PRHDT, CDR2 FYEKMQ (reference sequence). The CDR3 has 18 amino acids. V lost 5 bases and J lost 8, with 25 bases in between. The CDR3 DNA reads as TGTGCCAGCAGCAACCGGGACCGGGGTAGTGGGACTGATTCACCCCTCCACTTT. Encoded protein: CASSNRDRGSGTDSPLHF. Drawing the rest from reference TRBV13 and TRBJ1-6, the complete variable domain is AAGVIQSPRHLIKEKRETATLKCYPIPRHDTVYWYQQGPGQDPQFLISFYEKMQSDKGSIPDRFSAQQFSDYHSELNMSSLELGDSALYFCASSNRDRGSGTDSPLHFGNGTRLTVT.

V and J are TRBV3-1 (or the pseudogene TRBV3-2) and TRBJ1-1; no firm D call. The CDR3 sequence is 14 residues long. CDR1 and CDR2 (germline): LGHDT, YNNKEL (reference sequence). V was clipped by 1 base and J by 1 base, with 7 bases between them. The CDR3 reads CASSQGGPNTEAFF. The CDR3 DNA reads TGTGCCAGCAGCCAAGGAGGGCCGAACACTGAAGCTTTCTTT.

V and J are TRBV2 and TRBJ1-2, with a possible D match to TRBD1 (5 bases). Looked up from germline, CDR1 is SNHLY and CDR2 is FYNNEI. Trimming pared 1 base from V and 3 bases from J, leaving 9 bases between. The CDR3 is 14 residues long. CDR3 sequence reads: CASSEVGGDYGYTF. The CDR3 bases are TGTGCCAGCAGTGAAGTGGGGGGGGACTATGGCTACACCTTC.

The chain links TRBV18 to TRBJ2-2, with 8 bases aligning to TRBD1. Germline CDR1 and CDR2: KGHSH and LQKENI. V lost 4 bases, J lost 1 base, and 11 bases stayed unmatched. CDR3 length: 18 residues. CDR3 loop: CASSQQGVTTLNTGELFF. The CDR3 nucleotides read TGTGCCAGCTCACAACAGGGGGTGACGACCTTGAACACCGGGGAGCTGTTTTTT.

This clone was counted between two and nine times. CDR3 DNA sequence: TGTGCCAGCAGTGAATATGGGGGCAGGGAAGCTTTCTTT. It specifies CASSEYGGREAFF. V gene TRBV6-1 combines with J gene TRBJ1-1, with D perhaps matching TRBD1 (6 bases). Germline assignment: CDR1 MNHNS and CDR2 SASEGT. This CDR3 has 13 amino acids. V was clipped by 2 bases and J by 8 bases, with 12 bases between them.

The chain couples TRBV10-3 to TRBJ2-1, with 11 bases that match TRBD1. Germline V gene sequence: CDR1 ENHRY, CDR2 SYGVKD. The ends lost 4 bases at V and 9 bases at J; junction bases unmatched: 11. The CDR3 has 16 amino acids. CDR3 coding DNA: TGTGCCATCAGTGTGTTACCGGGACAGGGGGAGGGTGAGCAGTTCTTC. It translates to CAISVLPGQGEGEQFF.

The chain links TRBV12-3 or TRBV12-4 to TRBJ1-1; D uncertain. The CDR3 extends over 13 amino acids. Trimming stripped 7 bases from V and 1 base from J, with 10 bases between. CDR3 coding DNA: TGTGCCAGCACCAACCCTAAGAACACTGAAGCTTTCTTT. Encoded protein: CASTNPKNTEAFF.